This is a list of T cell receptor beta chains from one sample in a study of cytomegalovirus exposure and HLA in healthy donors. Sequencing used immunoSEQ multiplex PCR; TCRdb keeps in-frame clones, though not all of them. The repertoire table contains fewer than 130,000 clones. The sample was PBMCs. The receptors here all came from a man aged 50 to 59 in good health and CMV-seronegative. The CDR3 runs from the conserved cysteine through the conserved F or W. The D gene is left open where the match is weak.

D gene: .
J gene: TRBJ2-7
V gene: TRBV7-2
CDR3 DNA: TGTGCCAGCAGCCCCACGTCGGGGTTCCACGAGCAGTACTTC
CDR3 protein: CASSPTSGFHEQYF

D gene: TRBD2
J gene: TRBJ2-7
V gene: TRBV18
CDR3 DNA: TGTGCCAGCTCACCACTAAGCGGGAGGAGCTCCTACGAGCAGTACTTC
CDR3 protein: CASSPLSGRSSYEQYF

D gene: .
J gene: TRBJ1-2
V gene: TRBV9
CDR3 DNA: TGTGCCAGCAGCGTAGCCCCAAACAGGGTCGGCTACACCTTC
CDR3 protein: CASSVAPNRVGYTF

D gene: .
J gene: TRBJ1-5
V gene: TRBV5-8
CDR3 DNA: TGTGCCAGCAGCTTTTCGGACACTGATTTTCAGCCCCAGCATTTT
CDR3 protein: CASSFSDTDFQPQHF

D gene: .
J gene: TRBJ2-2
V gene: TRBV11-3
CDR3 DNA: TGTGCCAGCAGCTTAAGCCGGGCCGGGGAGCTGTTTTTT
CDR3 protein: CASSLSRAGELFF

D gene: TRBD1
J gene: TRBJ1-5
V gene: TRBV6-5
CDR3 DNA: TGTGCCAGCAGTTTATCGACAGGGGGCAATCAGCCCCAGCATTTT
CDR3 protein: CASSLSTGGNQPQHF

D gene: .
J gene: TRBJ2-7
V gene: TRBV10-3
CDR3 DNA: TGTGCCATCAGTAATGGACAGACAGACGAGCAGTACTTC
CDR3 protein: CAISNGQTDEQYF

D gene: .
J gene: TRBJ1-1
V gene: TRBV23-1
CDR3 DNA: TGCGCCAAAAGGAGTCCTGAAGCTTTCTTT
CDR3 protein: CAKRSPEAFF

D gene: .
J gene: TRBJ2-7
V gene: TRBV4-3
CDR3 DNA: TGCGCCAGCAGCCAAGATTTCAGGGTGAGCGAGCAGTACTTC
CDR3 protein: CASSQDFRVSEQYF

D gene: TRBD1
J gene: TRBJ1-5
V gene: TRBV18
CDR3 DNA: TGTGCCAGCTCACCGGGGACAGGGGATGGTCAGCCCCAGCATTTT
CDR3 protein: CASSPGTGDGQPQHF

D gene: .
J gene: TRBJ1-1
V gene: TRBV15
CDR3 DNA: TGTGCCACCAGCAGAGATCGTGCCGGGTCGGAAGCTTTCTTT
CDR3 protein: CATSRDRAGSEAFF

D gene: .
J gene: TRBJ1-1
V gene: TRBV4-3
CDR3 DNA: TGCGCCAGCAGTCCGTGGGGGGGGGTGGGCACTGAAGCTTTCTTT
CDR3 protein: CASSPWGGVGTEAFF

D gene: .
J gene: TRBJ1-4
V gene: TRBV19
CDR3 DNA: TGTGCCAGTCGAACTACGTCGGATGAAAAACTGTTTTTT
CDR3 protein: CASRTTSDEKLFF

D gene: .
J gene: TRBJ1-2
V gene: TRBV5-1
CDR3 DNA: TGCGCCAGCAGCTTGGCATCAGGGGACAACGGCTACACCTTC
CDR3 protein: CASSLASGDNGYTF

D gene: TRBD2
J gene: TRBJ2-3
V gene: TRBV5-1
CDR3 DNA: TGCGCCAGCAGCTTCCTCGGGGTAGCGGGGGGCACAGATACGCAGTATTTT
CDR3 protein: CASSFLGVAGGTDTQYF

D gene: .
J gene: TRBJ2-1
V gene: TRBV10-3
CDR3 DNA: TGTGCCATCACCCCGGGGGACTCCGGGGATGAGCAGTTCTTC
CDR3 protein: CAITPGDSGDEQFF

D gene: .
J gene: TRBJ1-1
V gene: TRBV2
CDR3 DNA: TGTGCCAGCAGTGATATAGTCCCGGGAACTGAAGCTTTCTTT
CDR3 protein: CASSDIVPGTEAFF

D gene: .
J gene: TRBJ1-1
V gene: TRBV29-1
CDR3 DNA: TGCAGCGGAAAATGGGGGCTGAACACTGAAGCTTTCTTT
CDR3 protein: CSGKWGLNTEAFF

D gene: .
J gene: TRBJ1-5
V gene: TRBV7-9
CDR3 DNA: TGTGCCAGCAGCTTAGAGTCCGGTCCCGGCAATCAGCCCCAGCATTTT
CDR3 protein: CASSLESGPGNQPQHF

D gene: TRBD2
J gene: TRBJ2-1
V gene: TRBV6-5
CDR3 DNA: TGTGCCAGCAGCTACGGGACTAGCTGGGTAGAGCAGTTCTTC
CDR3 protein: CASSYGTSWVEQFF

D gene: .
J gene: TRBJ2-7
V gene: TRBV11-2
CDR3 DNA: TGTGCCAGCAGCTCGATGGAATCAGGGGCGCAGTACTTC
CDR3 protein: CASSSMESGAQYF

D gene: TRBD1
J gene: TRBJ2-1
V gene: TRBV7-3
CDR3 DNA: TGTGCCAGCAGCCATCGTACGGGACAGGGAGGCAATGAGCAGTTCTTC
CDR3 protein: CASSHRTGQGGNEQFF

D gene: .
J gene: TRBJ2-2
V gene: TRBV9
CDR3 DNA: TGTGCCAGCAGCGTAGACGAGAGCACCGGGGAGCTGTTTTTT
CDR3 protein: CASSVDESTGELFF

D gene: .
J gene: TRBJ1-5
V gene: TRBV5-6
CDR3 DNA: TGTGCCAGCAGCCTCGGACAGAGCAATCAGCCCCAGCATTTT
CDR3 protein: CASSLGQSNQPQHF

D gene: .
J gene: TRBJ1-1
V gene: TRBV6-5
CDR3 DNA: TGTGCCAGCAGACAACCCGGGACATTGAACACTGAAGCTTTCTTT
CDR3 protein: CASRQPGTLNTEAFF

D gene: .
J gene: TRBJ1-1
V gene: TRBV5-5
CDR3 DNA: TGTGCCAGCAGCTTGGCTTGGGGAGTCACTGAAGCTTTCTTT
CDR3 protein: CASSLAWGVTEAFF

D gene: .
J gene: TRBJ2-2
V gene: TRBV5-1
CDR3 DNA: TGCGCCAGCAGCTTGGGTCAGTACACCGGGGAGCTGTTTTTT
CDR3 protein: CASSLGQYTGELFF

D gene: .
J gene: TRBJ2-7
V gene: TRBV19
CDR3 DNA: TGTGCCAGTAGCGGGATTAGCTCCTACGAGCAGTACTTC
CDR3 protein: CASSGISSYEQYF

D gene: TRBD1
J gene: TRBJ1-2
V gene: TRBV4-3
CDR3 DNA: TGCGCCAGCAGCCAAGAAATTCGGGAGACAGGGGGCCCGGGGTACACCTTC
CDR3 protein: CASSQEIRETGGPGYTF

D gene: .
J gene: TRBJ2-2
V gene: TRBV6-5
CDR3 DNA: TGTGCCAGCAGTTACTCAGCAGGGCCCACCGGGGAGCTGTTTTTT
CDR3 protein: CASSYSAGPTGELFF

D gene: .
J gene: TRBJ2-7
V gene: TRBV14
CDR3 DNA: TGTGCCAGCAGCCCCCGGGACGGAGGGTTCGAGCAGTACTTC
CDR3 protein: CASSPRDGGFEQYF

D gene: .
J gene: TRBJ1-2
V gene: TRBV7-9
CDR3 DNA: TGTGCCAGCAGCGAGGACAGACCAGGACCTTATGGCTACACCTTC
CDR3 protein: CASSEDRPGPYGYTF

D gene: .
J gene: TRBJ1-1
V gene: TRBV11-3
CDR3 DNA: TGTGCCAGCAGCTTAAGACGGTCACCCCGAGGGAACACTGAAGCTTTCTTT
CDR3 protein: CASSLRRSPRGNTEAFF

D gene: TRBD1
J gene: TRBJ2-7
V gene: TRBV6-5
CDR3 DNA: TGTGCCAGCAGTGCTAAGACAGGGATATACGAGCAGTACTTC
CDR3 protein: CASSAKTGIYEQYF

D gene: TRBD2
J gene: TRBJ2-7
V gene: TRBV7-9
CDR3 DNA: TGTGCCAGCAGCCGTTGGGGGGGCTACGAGCAGTACTTC
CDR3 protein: CASSRWGGYEQYF

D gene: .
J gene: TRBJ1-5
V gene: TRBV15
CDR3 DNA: TGTGCCACCAGCATATCCTTCGGGCAGCCCCAGCATTTT
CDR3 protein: CATSISFGQPQHF

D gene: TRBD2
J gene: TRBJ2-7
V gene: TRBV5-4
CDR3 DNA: TGTGCCAGCAGCTTGCCTAGCGGGAGCTCCTACGAGCAGTACTTC
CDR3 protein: CASSLPSGSSYEQYF

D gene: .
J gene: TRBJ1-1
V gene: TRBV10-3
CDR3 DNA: TGTGCCATCAGGACACCAGGTGGGAGCACTGAAGCTTTCTTT
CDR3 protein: CAIRTPGGSTEAFF

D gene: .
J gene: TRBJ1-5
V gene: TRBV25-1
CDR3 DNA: TGTGCCAGCAGAGGGCAGGGTCGCAATCAGCCCCAGCATTTT
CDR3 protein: CASRGQGRNQPQHF

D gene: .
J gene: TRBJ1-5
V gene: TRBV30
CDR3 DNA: TGTGCCTCCAGTGAGGCGGGGAGGAATCAGCCCCAGCATTTT
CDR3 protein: CASSEAGRNQPQHF

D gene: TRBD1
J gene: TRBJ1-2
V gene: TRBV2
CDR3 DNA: TGTGCCAGCAGCGGGACAGGGAACTATGGCTACACCTTC
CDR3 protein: CASSGTGNYGYTF

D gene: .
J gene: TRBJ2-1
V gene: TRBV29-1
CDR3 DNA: TGCAGCGTTGAAGTCCGAAGCCAGTCTAGGAATGAGCAGTTCTTC
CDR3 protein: CSVEVRSQSRNEQFF

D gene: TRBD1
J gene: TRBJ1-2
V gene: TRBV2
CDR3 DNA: TGTGCCAGCAGTGAAATGCGGACAGGGAATGGGTATGGCTACACCTTC
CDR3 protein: CASSEMRTGNGYGYTF

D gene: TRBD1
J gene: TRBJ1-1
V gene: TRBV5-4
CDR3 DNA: TGTGCCAGCAGCTCAAGGACAGGGGGCACTGAAGCTTTCTTT
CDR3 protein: CASSSRTGGTEAFF

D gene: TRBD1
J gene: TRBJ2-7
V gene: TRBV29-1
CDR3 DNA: TGCAGCGTTCCGACAGGGCTAAGCTCCTACGAGCAGTACTTC
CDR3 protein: CSVPTGLSSYEQYF

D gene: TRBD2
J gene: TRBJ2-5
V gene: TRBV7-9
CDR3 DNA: TGTGCCAGCAACAAGCAGTATAGCGGGGGACGTGAGACCCAGTACTTC
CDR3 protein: CASNKQYSGGRETQYF

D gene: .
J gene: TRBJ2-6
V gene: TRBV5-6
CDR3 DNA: TGTGCCAGCAGTTTCCGCGATTCCGGGGCCAACGTCCTGACTTTC
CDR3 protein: CASSFRDSGANVLTF

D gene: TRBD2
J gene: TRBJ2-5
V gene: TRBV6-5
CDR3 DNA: TGTGCCAGCAGTTCTCGGACTAGCGGGGGGGCCCAGTACTTC
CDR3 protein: CASSSRTSGGAQYF